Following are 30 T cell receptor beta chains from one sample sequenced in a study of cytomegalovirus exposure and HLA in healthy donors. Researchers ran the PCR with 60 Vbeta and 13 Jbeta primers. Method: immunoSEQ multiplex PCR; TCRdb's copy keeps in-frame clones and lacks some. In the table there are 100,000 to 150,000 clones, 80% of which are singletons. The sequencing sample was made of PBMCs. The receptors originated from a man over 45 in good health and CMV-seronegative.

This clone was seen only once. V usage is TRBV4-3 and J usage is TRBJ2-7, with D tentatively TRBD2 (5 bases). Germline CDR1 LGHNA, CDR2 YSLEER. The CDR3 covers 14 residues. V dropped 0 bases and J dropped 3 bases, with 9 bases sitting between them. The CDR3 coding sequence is TGCGCCAGCAGCCAAGATGCCCGGGGCTACGAGCAGTACTTC. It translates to CASSQDARGYEQYF.

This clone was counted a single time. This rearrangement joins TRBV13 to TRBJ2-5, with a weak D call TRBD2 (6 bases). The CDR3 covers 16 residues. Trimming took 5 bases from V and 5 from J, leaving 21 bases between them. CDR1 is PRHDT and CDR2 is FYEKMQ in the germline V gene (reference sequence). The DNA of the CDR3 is TGTGCCAGCAGCCCCGCCGCCGGCAGCCGGGGGGAGACCCAGTACTTC. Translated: CASSPAAGSRGETQYF.

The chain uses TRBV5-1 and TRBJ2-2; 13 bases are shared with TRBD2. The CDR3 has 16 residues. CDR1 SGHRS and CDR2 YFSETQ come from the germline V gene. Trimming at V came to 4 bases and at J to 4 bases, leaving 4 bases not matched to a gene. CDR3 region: CASSPRTSGSTGELFF. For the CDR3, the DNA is TGCGCCAGCAGCCCCAGGACTAGCGGGAGCACCGGGGAGCTGTTTTTT.

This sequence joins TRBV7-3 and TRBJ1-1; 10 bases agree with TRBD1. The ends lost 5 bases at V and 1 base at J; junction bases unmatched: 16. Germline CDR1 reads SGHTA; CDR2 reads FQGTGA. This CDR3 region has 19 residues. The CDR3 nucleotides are TGTGCCAGCAGCCTAAGACATACCGGGACAGGGGCTCGGAACACTGAAGCTTTCTTT. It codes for CASSLRHTGTGARNTEAFF.

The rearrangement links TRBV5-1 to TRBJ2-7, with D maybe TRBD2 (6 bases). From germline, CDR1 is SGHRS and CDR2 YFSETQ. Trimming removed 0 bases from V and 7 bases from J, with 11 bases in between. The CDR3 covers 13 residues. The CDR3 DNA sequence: TGCGCCAGCAGCTTGGAATGGGGAGGTGAGCAGTACTTC. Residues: CASSLEWGGEQYF.

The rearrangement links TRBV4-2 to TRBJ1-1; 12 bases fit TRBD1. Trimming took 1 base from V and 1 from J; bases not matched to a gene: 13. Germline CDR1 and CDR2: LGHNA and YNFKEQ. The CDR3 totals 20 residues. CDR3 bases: TGTGCCAGCAGCCAAGCCCATCCGGGACAGGGGGCATATGGGAACACTGAAGCTTTCTTT. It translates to CASSQAHPGQGAYGNTEAFF.

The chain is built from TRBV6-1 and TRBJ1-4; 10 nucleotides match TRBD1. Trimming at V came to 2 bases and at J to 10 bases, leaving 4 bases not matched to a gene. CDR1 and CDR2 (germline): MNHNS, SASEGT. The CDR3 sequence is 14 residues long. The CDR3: CASSESGQGGKLFF. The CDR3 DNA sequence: TGTGCCAGCAGTGAAAGTGGACAGGGGGGAAAACTGTTTTTT.

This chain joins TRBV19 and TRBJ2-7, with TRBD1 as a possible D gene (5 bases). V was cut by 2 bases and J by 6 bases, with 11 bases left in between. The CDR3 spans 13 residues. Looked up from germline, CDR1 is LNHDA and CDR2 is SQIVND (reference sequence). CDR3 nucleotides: TGTGCCAGTAGTATACAGGGTTACGGCGAGCAGTACTTC. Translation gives CASSIQGYGEQYF.

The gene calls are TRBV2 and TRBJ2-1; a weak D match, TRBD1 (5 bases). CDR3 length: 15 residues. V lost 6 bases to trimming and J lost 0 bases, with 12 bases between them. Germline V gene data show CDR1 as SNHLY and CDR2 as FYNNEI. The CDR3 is CASSLDINSYNEQFF. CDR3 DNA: TGTGCCAGCAGCTTGGACATTAACTCCTACAATGAGCAGTTCTTC.

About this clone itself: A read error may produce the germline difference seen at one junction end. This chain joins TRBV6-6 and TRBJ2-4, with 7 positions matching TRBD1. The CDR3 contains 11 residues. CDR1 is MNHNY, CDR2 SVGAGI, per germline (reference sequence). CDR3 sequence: CASSYGTDQNF. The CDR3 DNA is TGTGCCAGCAGTTACGGGACAGACCAGAACTTC.

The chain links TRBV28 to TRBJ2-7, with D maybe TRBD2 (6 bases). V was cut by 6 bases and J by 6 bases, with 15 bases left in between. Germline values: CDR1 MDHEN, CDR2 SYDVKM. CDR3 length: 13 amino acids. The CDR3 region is CASRHGGVPEQYF. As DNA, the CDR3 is TGTGCCAGCAGACATGGCGGGGTCCCCGAGCAGTACTTC. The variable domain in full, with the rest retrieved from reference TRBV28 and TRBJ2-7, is DVKVTQSSRYLVKRTGEKVFLECVQDMDHENMFWYRQDPGLGLRLIYFSYDVKMKEKGDIPEGYSVSREKKERFSLILESASTNQTSMYLCASRHGGVPEQYFGPGTRLTVT.

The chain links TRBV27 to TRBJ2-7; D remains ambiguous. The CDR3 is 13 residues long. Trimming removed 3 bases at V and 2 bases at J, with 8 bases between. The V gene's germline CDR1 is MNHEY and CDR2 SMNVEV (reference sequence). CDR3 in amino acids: CASSFGQAYEQYF. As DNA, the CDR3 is TGTGCCAGCAGTTTTGGGCAGGCCTACGAGCAGTACTTC.

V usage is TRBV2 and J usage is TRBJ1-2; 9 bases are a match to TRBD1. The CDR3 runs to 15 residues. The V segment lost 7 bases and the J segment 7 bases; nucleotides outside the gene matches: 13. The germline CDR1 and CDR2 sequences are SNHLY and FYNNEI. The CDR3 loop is CASILDRDRASGYTF. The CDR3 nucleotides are TGTGCCAGCATACTAGACCGGGACAGGGCTAGTGGCTACACCTTC.

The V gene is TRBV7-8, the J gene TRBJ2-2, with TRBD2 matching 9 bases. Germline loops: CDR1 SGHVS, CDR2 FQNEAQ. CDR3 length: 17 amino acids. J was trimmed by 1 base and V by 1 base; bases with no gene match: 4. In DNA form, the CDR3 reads TGTGCCAGCAGCTTAGTAGGCGGGAGGGGGAACACCGGGGAGCTGTTTTTT. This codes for CASSLVGGRGNTGELFF.

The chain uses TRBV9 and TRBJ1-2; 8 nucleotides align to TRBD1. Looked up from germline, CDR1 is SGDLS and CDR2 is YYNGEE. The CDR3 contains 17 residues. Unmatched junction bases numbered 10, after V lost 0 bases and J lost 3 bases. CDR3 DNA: TGTGCCAGCAGCGTAGGTTTAGGACAGGGACCAGACTATGGCTACACCTTC. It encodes CASSVGLGQGPDYGYTF.

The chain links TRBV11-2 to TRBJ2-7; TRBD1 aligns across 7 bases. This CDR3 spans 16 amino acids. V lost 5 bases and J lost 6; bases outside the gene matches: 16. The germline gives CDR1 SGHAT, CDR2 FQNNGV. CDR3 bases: TGTGCCAGCAGCATTATCCGGGACAGTGCCCTCGGCGAGCAGTACTTC. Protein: CASSIIRDSALGEQYF.

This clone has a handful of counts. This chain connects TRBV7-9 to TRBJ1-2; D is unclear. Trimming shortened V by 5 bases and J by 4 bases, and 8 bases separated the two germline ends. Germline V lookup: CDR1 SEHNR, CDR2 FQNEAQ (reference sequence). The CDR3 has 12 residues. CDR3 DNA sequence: TGTGCCAGCAGCCCCGTATTCTATGGCTACACCTTC. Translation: CASSPVFYGYTF.

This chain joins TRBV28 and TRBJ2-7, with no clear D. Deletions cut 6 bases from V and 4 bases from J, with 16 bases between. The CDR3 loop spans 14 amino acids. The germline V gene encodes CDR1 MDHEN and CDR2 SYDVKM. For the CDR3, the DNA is TGTGCCAGCAGGCTGTCCGGGTCCACGTACGAGCAGTACTTC. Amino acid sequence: CASRLSGSTYEQYF.

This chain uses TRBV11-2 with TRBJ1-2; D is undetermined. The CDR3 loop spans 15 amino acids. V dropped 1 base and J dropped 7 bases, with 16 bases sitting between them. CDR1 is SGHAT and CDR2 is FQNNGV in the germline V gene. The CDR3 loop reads CASSLGVHGIPGYTF. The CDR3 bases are TGTGCCAGCAGCTTAGGAGTGCACGGGATCCCTGGCTACACCTTC.

The DNA of the CDR3 is TGTGCCAGCAGTCCTAGCGGGAACCCGGGGGATACGCAGTATTTT. As protein: CASSPSGNPGDTQYF. The chain has TRBV28 and TRBJ2-3, with 9 nucleotides matching TRBD2. The CDR3 spans 15 residues. The junction had 9 bases not matched to a gene; V was cut back by 5 bases and J by 6 bases. CDR1 MDHEN and CDR2 SYDVKM come from the germline V gene.

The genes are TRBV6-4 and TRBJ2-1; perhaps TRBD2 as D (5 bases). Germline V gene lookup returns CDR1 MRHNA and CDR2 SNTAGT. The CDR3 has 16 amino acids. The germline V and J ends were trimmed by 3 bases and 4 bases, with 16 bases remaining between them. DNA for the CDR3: TGTGCCAGCAGTGAAACCCCGGGGTCCAGATACAATGAGCAGTTCTTC. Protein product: CASSETPGSRYNEQFF.

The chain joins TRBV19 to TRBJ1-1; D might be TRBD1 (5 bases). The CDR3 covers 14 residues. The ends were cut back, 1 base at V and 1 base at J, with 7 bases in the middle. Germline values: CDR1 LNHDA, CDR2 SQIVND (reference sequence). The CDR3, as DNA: TGTGCCAGTAGTATAGGTGGACAGAACACTGAAGCTTTCTTT. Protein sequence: CASSIGGQNTEAFF.

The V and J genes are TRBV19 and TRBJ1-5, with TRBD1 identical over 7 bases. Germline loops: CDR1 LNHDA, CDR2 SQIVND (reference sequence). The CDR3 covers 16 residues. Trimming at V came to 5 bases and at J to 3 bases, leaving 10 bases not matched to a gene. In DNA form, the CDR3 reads TGTGCCAGTAGTCTGGACGGGACAGCGGCCAATCAGCCCCAGCATTTT. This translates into CASSLDGTAANQPQHF.

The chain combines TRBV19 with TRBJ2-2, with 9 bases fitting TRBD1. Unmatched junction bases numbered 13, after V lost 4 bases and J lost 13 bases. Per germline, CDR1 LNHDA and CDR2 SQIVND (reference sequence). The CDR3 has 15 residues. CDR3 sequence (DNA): TGTGCCAGTAGTACCTCCTTGGGACAGGGAAGATGGCTGTTTTTT. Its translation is CASSTSLGQGRWLFF.

CDR3 sequence reads: CASSEEQGEKLFF. The CDR3 region has the DNA TGTGCCAGCAGTGAGGAGCAGGGTGAAAAACTGTTTTTT. The chain employs TRBV6-1 and TRBJ1-4; weak D call: TRBD1 (5 bases). The V end was cut by 3 bases, the J end by 7 bases, with 9 bases between. This CDR3 comprises 13 residues. From germline, CDR1 is MNHNS and CDR2 SASEGT.

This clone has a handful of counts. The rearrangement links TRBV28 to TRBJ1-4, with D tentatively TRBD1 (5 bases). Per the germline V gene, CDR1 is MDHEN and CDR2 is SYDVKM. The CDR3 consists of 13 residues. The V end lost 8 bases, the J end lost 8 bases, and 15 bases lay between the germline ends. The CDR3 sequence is CASRWPGKEKLFF. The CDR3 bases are TGTGCCAGCCGCTGGCCAGGGAAAGAAAAACTGTTTTTT. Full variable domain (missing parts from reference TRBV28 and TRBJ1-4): DVKVTQSSRYLVKRTGEKVFLECVQDMDHENMFWYRQDPGLGLRLIYFSYDVKMKEKGDIPEGYSVSREKKERFSLILESASTNQTSMYLCASRWPGKEKLFFGSGTQLSVL.

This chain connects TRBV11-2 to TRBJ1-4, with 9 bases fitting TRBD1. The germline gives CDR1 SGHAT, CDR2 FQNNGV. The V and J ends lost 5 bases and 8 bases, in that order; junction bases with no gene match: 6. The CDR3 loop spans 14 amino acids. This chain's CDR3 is CASSLQGAGEKLFF. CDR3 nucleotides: TGTGCCAGCAGCCTACAGGGGGCGGGCGAAAAACTGTTTTTT. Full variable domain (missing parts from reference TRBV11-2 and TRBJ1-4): EAGVAQSPRYKIIEKRQSVAFWCNPISGHATLYWYQQILGQGPKLLIQFQNNGVVDDSQLPKDRFSAERLKGVDSTLKIQPAKLEDSAVYLCASSLQGAGEKLFFGSGTQLSVL.

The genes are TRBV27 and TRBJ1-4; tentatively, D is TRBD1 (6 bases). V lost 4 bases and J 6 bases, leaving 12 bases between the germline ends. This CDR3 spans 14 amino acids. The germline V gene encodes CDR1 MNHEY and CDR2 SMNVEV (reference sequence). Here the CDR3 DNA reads TGTGCCAGCAGTTCGATCAGGGGAGATGAAAAACTGTTTTTT. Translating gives CASSSIRGDEKLFF.

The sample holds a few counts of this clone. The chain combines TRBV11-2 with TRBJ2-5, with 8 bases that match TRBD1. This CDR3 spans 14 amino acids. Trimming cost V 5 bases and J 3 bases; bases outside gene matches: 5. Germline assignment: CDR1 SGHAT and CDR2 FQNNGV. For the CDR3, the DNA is TGTGCCAGCAGCCCCACGACAGGGGAAGAGACCCAGTACTTC. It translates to CASSPTTGEETQYF.

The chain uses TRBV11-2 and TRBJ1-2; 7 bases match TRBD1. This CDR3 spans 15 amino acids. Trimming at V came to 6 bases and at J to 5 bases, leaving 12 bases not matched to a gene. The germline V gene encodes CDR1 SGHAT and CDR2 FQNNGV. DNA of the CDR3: TGTGCCAGCAGTTATGGGGTGGGGACAGTTTATGGCTACACCTTC. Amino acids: CASSYGVGTVYGYTF.